This T cell receptor beta chain is from a study of blood T cell repertoires in COVID-19. Study information: The United States, Italy and Spain supplied acute and convalescent COVID-19 samples. T cells, B-cell-depleted T cells, or PBMCs provided the cDNA or gDNA that served as material.

Losses at the gene ends were 2 bases for V and 2 bases for J; bases not matched to a gene: 5. Looked up from germline, CDR1 is LGHNA and CDR2 is YSLEER. CDR3 size: 15 residues. TCRdb's table, derived via immunoSEQ multiplex PCR, lists solely in-frame clones and lacks some. The sample holds over 45,000 clones; about nine tenths are singletons and the top ten take about 5.1%. The specimen was peripheral blood. The receptor was isolated from a man between 65 and 80 years old with acute or convalescent COVID-19. This sequence joins TRBV4-3 and TRBJ2-7; TRBD1 matches 8 bases. CDR3 bases: TGCGCCAGCAGCCAACCAGGGACAGGAGCCTACGAGCAGTACTTC. This codes for CASSQPGTGAYEQYF.